This T cell receptor beta chain was profiled in a study of T cell responses to AZD1222 COVID-19 vaccine. Study-wide results and caveats: Unmutated variant regions reportedly attract nearly half of all spike-specific TCRs.

V was clipped by 1 base and J by 5 bases, with 9 bases between them. Germline CDR1 and CDR2: SGHVS and FNYEAQ. The CDR3 is 13 amino acids. To note about this clone: The antigen remains undetermined.

Produced via immunoSEQ multiplex PCR; TCRdb's table is partial and in-frame only. The sample includes about 150,000 clones, about 92% seen only once; the top ten take 9.1%. J is TRBJ2-7 and V is TRBV7-6; D may be TRBD2 (6 bases). Sequences were derived from peripheral blood, sampled on day 0 of AZD1222 vaccination. The clonotype comes from an adult in good health. CDR3 nucleotides: TGTGCCAGCAGCTTAGGGGGAGGCAACGAGCAGTACTTC. It is translated as CASSLGGGNEQYF.